These 5 T cell receptor beta chains originate from one sample sequenced in a study of siplizumab effects on memory and regulatory T cells. Method: immunoSEQ multiplex PCR; TCRdb's copy keeps in-frame clones and lacks some. The sample yields about 120,000 clones, approximately 92% seen once. Sequenced material: non-Treg CD4+ T cells sorted from blood. These TCRs come from a human donor in good health.

The chain employs TRBV5-8 and TRBJ1-5; 8 positions agree with TRBD1. The CDR3 is made up of 14 amino acids. The V gene's germline CDR1 is SGHTS and CDR2 YDEGEE. Trimming took 4 bases from V and 5 from J; bases not matched to a gene: 5. Here the CDR3 reads CASSTRQGYQPQHF. DNA of the CDR3: TGTGCCAGCAGCACCCGACAGGGGTATCAGCCCCAGCATTTT.

The gene calls are TRBV7-3 and TRBJ2-5, with a weak D call TRBD2 (7 bases). The ends were cut back, 2 bases at V and 5 bases at J, with 12 bases in the middle. CDR1 is SGHTA, CDR2 FQGTGA, per germline. The CDR3 is made up of 14 amino acids. In nucleotides, the CDR3 is TGTGCCAGCAGCTTAGGGGGGGGCCCCGAGACCCAGTACTTC. Translating it yields CASSLGGGPETQYF. The full variable domain, its missing parts supplied by reference TRBV7-3 and TRBJ2-5, is GAGVSQTPSNKVTEKGKYVELRCDPISGHTALYWYRQSLGQGPEFLIYFQGTGAADDSGLPNDRFFAVRPEGSVSTLKIQRTERGDSAVYLCASSLGGGPETQYFGPGTRLLVL.

V usage is TRBV11-3 and J usage is TRBJ1-1; no clear D. V dropped 5 bases and J dropped 4 bases, with 11 bases sitting between them. The CDR3 is made up of 13 amino acids. From germline, CDR1 is SGHNT and CDR2 YENEEA. The CDR3 DNA sequence: TGTGCCAGCAGCCCGCGTGAAGGCACTGAAGCTTTCTTT. It is translated as CASSPREGTEAFF.

The chain links TRBV7-2 to TRBJ1-5, with D unclear. This CDR3 is built from 13 residues. Germline CDR1 SGHTA, CDR2 FQGNSA. The V and J ends lost 3 bases and 6 bases respectively, with 9 bases between them. In DNA form, the CDR3 reads TGTGCCAGCAGCTTCGTGGAAGGTCAGCCCCAGCATTTT. Amino acids: CASSFVEGQPQHF.

V usage is TRBV11-3 and J usage is TRBJ2-3; no firm D call. V dropped 1 base and J dropped 8 bases, with 7 bases sitting between them. Per germline, CDR1 SGHNT and CDR2 YENEEA. This CDR3 is 12 amino acids long. In DNA form, the CDR3 reads TGTGCCAGCAGCTTAGCTTCGGGTACGCAGTATTTT. It yields the protein CASSLASGTQYF.